This paragraph covers one T cell receptor beta chain sequence. Its antigen is still unknown. The data were obtained in a study of radiation and T cells in renal cell carcinoma. Study results and caveats: Pretreatment tumor biopsies were lacking, so baseline clonotypes are unknown. From baseline, blood top tumor clonotypes peaked at 2 weeks post-radiation.

The data were produced by immunoSEQ multiplex PCR, yet TCRdb's version contains in-frame clones alone and is incomplete. The sample shows around 99,000 clones, around 83% of them seen only once. Time point: blood 4 weeks post-SBRT, at nephrectomy. Treatment given: 15 Gy SBRT to primary tumor, nephrectomy 4 weeks later. Nephrectomy followed 15 Gy stereotactic body radiation by 4 weeks. The tumor was a clear cell renal cell carcinoma. The CDR3 totals 15 residues. CDR1 SGHNT and CDR2 YYREEE come from the germline V gene (reference sequence). J was trimmed by 8 bases and V by 2 bases; bases with no gene match: 5.

The receptor was derived from a man aged 55-75 years with renal cell carcinoma. The gene calls are TRBV5-4 and TRBJ2-3; TRBD2 matches 13 bases. The source material was blood, sampled from a patient whose treatment included radiotherapy and nephrectomy. In DNA, the CDR3 is TGTGCCAGCAGCTTAACTAGCGGGAGGGGTGGTACGCAGTATTTT. Encoded protein: CASSLTSGRGGTQYF.